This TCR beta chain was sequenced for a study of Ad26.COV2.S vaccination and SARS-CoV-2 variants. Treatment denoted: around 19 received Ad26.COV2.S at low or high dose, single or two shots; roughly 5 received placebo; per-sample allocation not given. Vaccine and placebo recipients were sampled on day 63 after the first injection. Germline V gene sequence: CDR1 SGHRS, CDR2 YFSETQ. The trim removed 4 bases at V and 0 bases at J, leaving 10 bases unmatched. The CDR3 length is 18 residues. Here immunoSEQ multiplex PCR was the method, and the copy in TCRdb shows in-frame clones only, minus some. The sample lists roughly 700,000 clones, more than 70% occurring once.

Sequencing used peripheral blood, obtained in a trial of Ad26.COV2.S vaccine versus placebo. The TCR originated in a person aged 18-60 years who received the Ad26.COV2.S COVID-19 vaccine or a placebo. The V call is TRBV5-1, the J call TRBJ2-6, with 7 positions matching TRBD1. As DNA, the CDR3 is TGCGCCAGCAGCGCTCTGGAAGGGACAGCCTCTGGGGCCAACGTCCTGACTTTC. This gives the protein CASSALEGTASGANVLTF.